A selection of T cell receptor beta chains follows, all from one sample in a study of cytomegalovirus exposure and HLA in healthy donors. The assay was immunoSEQ multiplex PCR, and TCRdb's table has in-frame clones only and misses some. The sample has a few hundred thousand clones, 70% to 80% seen once; the top ten hold less than 3.5%. Sequencing was done on a sample of PBMCs. The receptors stem from a woman aged 60-75 years in good health and CMV-seropositive. Both conserved end residues are part of each CDR3. The D gene is left open where the match is weak. Size is omitted from some rows. Given values are once, few, many or a class for expanded clones.

d_call	clone_size	v_call	j_call	cdr3_length	cdr3_aa	cdr3_nt
-	-	TRBV28	TRBJ1-5	15	CASRLVQRLNQPQHF	TGTGCCAGCAGATTAGTCCAGAGACTCAATCAGCCCCAGCATTTT
TRBD1	-	TRBV7-9	TRBJ1-3	16	CASSRRDRGSGNTIYF	TGTGCCAGCAGCCGCCGGGACAGGGGGTCTGGAAACACCATATATTTT
TRBD2	-	TRBV10-3	TRBJ2-1	14	CAINARGLANEQFF	TGTGCCATCAACGCAAGGGGACTAGCCAATGAGCAGTTCTTC
TRBD1	-	TRBV6-5	TRBJ1-2	13	CASSYATGYGYTF	TGTGCCAGCAGTTACGCGACAGGGTACGGCTACACCTTC
-	-	TRBV7-9	TRBJ2-7	15	CASSLGTGSSYEQYF	TGTGCCAGCAGCTTAGGGACGGGGAGCTCCTACGAGCAGTACTTC
-	-	TRBV7-7	TRBJ2-1	14	CASSLGGEYNEQFF	TGTGCCAGCAGCTTAGGGGGGGAGTACAATGAGCAGTTCTTC
-	-	TRBV7-2	TRBJ1-6	16	CASSSGGAGDNSPLHF	TGTGCCAGCAGCTCGGGCGGGGCAGGTGATAATTCACCCCTCCACTTT
-	-	TRBV7-9	TRBJ1-2	15	CSSSLAGTGLHGYTF	TGTTCCAGCAGCTTAGCCGGAACAGGGCTCCATGGCTACACCTTC
-	-	TRBV7-9	TRBJ2-1	15	CSSSSRGTSYNEQFF	TGTTCCAGCAGCTCCCGGGGTACCTCCTACAATGAGCAGTTCTTC
TRBD2	once	TRBV4-2	TRBJ2-2	16	CASSQPQTSGTGELFF	TGTGCCAGCAGCCAGCCCCAGACTAGCGGCACCGGGGAGCTGTTTTTT
-	-	TRBV5-4	TRBJ1-1	14	CASSPGTSVTEAFF	TGTGCCAGCAGCCCGGGGACATCTGTCACTGAAGCTTTCTTT
TRBD2	-	TRBV2	TRBJ2-3	14	CASSGASGWDTQYF	TGTGCCAGCAGTGGAGCTAGCGGGTGGGATACGCAGTATTTT
TRBD2	-	TRBV5-1	TRBJ2-2	17	CASSSSLAVMGTRELFF	TGCGCCAGCAGTTCATCACTAGCGGTTATGGGCACCAGGGAGCTGTTTTTT
-	-	TRBV6-5	TRBJ1-2	14	CASRPYTGSYGYTF	TGTGCCAGCAGACCTTACACAGGGAGCTATGGCTACACCTTC
TRBD1	-	TRBV16	TRBJ1-1	13	CASSRQGLTEAFF	TGTGCCAGCAGCCGACAGGGACTCACTGAAGCTTTCTTT
TRBD1	-	TRBV5-5	TRBJ1-5	16	CASSDTQGAPNQPQHF	TGTGCCAGCAGCGATACACAGGGGGCCCCAAATCAGCCCCAGCATTTT
-	-	TRBV13	TRBJ2-5	18	CASSLRPGGGTPGETQYF	TGTGCCAGCAGCTTACGCCCGGGGGGCGGGACCCCGGGGGAGACCCAGTACTTC